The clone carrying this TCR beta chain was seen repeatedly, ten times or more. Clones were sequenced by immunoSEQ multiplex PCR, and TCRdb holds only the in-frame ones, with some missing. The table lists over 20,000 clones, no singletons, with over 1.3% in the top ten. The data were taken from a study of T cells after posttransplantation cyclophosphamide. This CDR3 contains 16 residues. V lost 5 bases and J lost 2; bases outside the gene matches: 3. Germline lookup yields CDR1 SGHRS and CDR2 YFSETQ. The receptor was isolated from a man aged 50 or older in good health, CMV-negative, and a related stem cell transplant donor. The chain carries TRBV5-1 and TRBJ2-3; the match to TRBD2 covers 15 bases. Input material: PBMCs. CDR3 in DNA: TGCGCCAGCAGAGGGACTAGCGGGGGGCTCACAGATACGCAGTATTTT. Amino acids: CASRGTSGGLTDTQYF. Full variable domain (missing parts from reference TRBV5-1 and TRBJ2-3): KAGVTQTPRYLIKTRGQQVTLSCSPISGHRSVSWYQQTPGQGLQFLFEYFSETQRNKGNFPGRFSGRQFSNSRSEMNVSTLELGDSALYLCASRGTSGGLTDTQYFGPGTRLTVL.